Here is one TCR beta chain with its context. Its antigen is unidentified. This record belongs to a study of T cell responses to AZD1222 COVID-19 vaccine. Germline V gene data show CDR1 as SGHVS and CDR2 as FQNEAQ. This CDR3 spans 16 amino acids. V shed 5 bases, J shed 5 bases, and the junction held 10 bases outside the gene matches. Sequencing was performed with immunoSEQ multiplex PCR; in TCRdb, only in-frame clones are kept and a portion is missing. The sample records 95,000 to 150,000 clones, 93% being singletons. Broader study findings: Sampling that yielded the repertoires occurred only after the peak T cell response.

The clonotype comes from an adult who received the AZD1222 COVID-19 vaccine. The chain combines TRBV7-8 with TRBJ1-2; 11 bases fit TRBD1. The specimen was peripheral blood, collected 28 days after the second AZD1222 dose. Written as DNA, the CDR3 is TGTGCCAGCAGCCCCTCCTGGACAGGGGGCGAATATGGCTACACCTTC. Its translation is CASSPSWTGGEYGYTF.